The present TCR beta chain was sequenced within a study of quantifying T cell responses using KT2 cells (dated by TCRdb to the late 2010s). Background for the entire study: RNA was DNase-treated and reverse transcribed with TCR alpha and beta constant-region primers, mostly using SuperScript III. PCR2 was run as a SYBR Green qPCR and stopped at a predetermined fluorescence threshold to avoid over-amplification. The efficiency of the T4 ligation step under optimum conditions was estimated to be above 8.5%.

The protocol used for the library was UMI-ligation and nested PCR. A single-stranded oligonucleotide carrying the Illumina SP2 sequence and a UMI was ligated to the cDNA 3' end using T4 RNA ligase 1. PCR1 ran approximately 4 cycles (98°C 15 s, 69°C 30 s, 72°C 40 s); the beta primer was an equimolar mix of RC1.1 and RC1.2 covering TRBC1 and TRBC2. From PCR2 onward, TCR alpha and beta chains were processed separately, with sample indices and Illumina adaptors added. The UMI, placed after an 8-base spacer, consisted of 12 random nucleotides arranged as two hexamers with a spacer between them. Libraries were sequenced on an Illumina MiSeq with v2 2x251 paired-end chemistry, typically around eleven samples per run. PhiX DNA at about 4.5-8% was added to each sequencing library to increase diversity. In the source study's methods: The raw reads were converted into FASTQ with bcl2fastq and then demultiplexed by dual indices with Demultiplexor. Decombinator assigned V and J genes by tag matching, allowing a single base-pair mismatch. Collapsinator used UMIs to correct both sequencing errors and frequency errors arising from PCR heterogeneity. Decombinator identifiers were converted to nucleotide sequence by CDR3Translator, the sequences were translated to amino acids, and CDR3 was extracted using C- and N-terminal motifs. Each distinct KT2 TCR was counted as a cluster of KT2 sequences sharing one unique molecular identifier. The public sequencing data were trimmed at Q25 with fastp and processed into clonotypes with MiXCR by TCRdb, which kept only in-frame beta chains. One record per CDR3 amino acid sequence lists the most common genes and DNA. It is TCRdb's table, rather than the study itself, that gives the V and J calls and clone size. This sample is represented by just under 50,000 distinct CDR3 sequences; around 10% of them were singletons. 8.5% to 12% of the sample comes from the top ten.

In its sample, this clonotype was seen a few times. Its antigen is unknown. No base quality values were provided; no much bigger clone lies one nucleotide off. Known numbers of KT2, a T cell clone whose TCR had been sequenced previously, were spiked into unfractionated PBMC to test the sensitivity and accuracy of the pipeline. A range of KT2-to-PBMC ratios was set up by mixing KT2 cells into a fixed number of PBMC. Overall results and qualifications from the work: KT2 sequences were detected down to the lowest spike-in tested, which was about one KT2 cell per 100,000 PBMC. A linear scaling of KT2 alpha and beta sequence counts with input KT2 cell number was observed over several orders of magnitude. Saturation in the detection of KT2 sequences was observed at very high KT2 spike-in numbers. No side-by-side comparison of the pipeline with other TCR sequencing techniques was included in the study.

CDR1 and CDR2 are drawn from the germline V gene (reference sequence): SGHNT, YYREEE. The V end gives up 1 base and the J end 4 bases, leaving 7 bases in the junction not matched to a gene. Counted from cysteine to phenylalanine, this CDR3 has 16 amino acids. Of the read, only the CDR3 DNA is kept; its 48 bases are in frame from base 1. The specimen sequenced was PBMCs spiked with cells of the T cell clone KT2. The chain joins TRBV5-4 to TRBJ2-7, and TRBD2 aligns with 11 junction nucleotides. The origin of this receptor is a human donor. The DNA reads as follows: TGTGCCAGCAGCTTGCATACTAGCGGGAGTGGGTACGAGCAGTACTTC. The resulting protein is CASSLHTSGSGYEQYF.